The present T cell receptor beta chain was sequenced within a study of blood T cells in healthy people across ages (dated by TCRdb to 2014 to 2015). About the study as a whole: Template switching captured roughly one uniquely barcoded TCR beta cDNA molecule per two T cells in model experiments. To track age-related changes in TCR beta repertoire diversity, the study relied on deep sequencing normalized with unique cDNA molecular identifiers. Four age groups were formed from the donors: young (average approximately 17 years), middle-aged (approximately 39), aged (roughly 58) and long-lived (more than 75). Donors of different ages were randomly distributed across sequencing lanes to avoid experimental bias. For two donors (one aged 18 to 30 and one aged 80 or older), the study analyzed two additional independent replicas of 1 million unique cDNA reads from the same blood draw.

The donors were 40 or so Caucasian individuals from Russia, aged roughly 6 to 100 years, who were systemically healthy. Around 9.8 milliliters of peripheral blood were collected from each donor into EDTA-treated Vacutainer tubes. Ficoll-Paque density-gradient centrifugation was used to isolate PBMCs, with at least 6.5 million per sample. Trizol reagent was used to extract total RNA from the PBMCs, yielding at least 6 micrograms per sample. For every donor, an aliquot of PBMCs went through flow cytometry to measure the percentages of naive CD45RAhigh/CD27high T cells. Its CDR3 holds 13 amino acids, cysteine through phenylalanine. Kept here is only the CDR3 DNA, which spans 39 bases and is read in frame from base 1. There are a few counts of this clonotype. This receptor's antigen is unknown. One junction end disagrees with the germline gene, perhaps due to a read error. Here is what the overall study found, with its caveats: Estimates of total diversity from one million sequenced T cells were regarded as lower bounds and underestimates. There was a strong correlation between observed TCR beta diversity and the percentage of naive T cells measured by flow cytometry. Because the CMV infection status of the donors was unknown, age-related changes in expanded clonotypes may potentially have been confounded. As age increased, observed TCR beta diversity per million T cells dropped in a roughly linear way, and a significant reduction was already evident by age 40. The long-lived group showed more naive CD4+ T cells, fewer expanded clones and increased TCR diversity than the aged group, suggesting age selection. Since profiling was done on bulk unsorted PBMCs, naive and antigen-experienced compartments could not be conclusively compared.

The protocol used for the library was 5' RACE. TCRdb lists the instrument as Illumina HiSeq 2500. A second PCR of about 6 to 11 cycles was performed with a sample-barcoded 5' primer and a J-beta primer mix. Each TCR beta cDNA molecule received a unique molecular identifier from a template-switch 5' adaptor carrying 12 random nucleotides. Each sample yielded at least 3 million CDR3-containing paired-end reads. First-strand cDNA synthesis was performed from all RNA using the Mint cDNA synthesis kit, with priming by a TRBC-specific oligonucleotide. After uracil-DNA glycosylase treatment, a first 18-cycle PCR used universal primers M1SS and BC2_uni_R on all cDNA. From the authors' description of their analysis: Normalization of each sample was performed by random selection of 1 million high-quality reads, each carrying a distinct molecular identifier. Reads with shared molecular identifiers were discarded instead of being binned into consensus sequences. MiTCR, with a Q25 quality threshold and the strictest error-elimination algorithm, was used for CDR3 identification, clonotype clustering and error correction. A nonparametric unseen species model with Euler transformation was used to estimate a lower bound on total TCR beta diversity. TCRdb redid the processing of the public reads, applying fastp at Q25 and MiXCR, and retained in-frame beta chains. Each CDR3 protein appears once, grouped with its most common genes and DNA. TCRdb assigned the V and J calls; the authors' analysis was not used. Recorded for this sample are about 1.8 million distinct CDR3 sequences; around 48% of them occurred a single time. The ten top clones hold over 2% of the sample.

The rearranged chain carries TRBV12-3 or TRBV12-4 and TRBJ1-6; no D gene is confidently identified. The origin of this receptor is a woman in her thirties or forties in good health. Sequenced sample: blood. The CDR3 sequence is CASSLIENSPLHF. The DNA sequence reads TGTGCCAGCAGTCTAATTGAGAATTCGCCCCTCCACTTT.